The rows below give T cell receptor beta chains drawn from one sample of a study of radiation and T cells in renal cell carcinoma. Assay used: immunoSEQ multiplex PCR; TCRdb lists only in-frame clones, some missing. The table records roughly 21,000 clones, around half of them present only once. The sample here was tumor tissue, taken from a patient whose treatment was nephrectomy without radiotherapy. All receptors come from a human donor with renal cell carcinoma. The CDR3 runs from the conserved cysteine through the conserved F or W. A D gene is named only where the DNA matches it firmly. Rows may omit the clone size; those that give it use once, few, many or a size class.

TRBV2	-	TRBJ1-1	TRBD1	CASRTGVMNTEAFF	TGTGCCAGCAGGACAGGGGTCATGAACACTGAAGCTTTCTTT
TRBV5-1	-	TRBJ2-7	TRBD2	CASSSEASGVSYEQYF	TGCGCCAGCAGCTCGGAGGCTAGCGGGGTAAGCTACGAGCAGTACTTC
TRBV5-6	few	TRBJ1-5	TRBD1	CASSLGTGGQPQHF	TGTGCCAGCAGCTTGGGGACAGGGGGACAGCCCCAGCATTTT
TRBV5-1	-	TRBJ2-5	TRBD2	CASSSGGWQETQYF	TGCGCCAGCAGCTCGGGGGGATGGCAAGAGACCCAGTACTTC
TRBV18	-	TRBJ2-2	TRBD1	CASSPNNRGPGELFF	TGTGCCAGCTCACCAAACAACAGGGGGCCAGGGGAGCTGTTTTTT
TRBV5-1	-	TRBJ2-3	-	CASSFGRELGTDTQYF	TGCGCCAGCAGCTTTGGCAGGGAATTAGGGACAGATACGCAGTATTTT
TRBV5-6	-	TRBJ2-7	-	CASSSLYPDYEQYF	TGTGCCAGCAGCTCCCTTTACCCCGACTACGAGCAGTACTTC
TRBV6-1	-	TRBJ2-7	TRBD1	CASRTGTANEQYF	TGTGCCAGCAGGACCGGGACAGCAAACGAGCAGTACTTC
TRBV9	-	TRBJ1-4	-	CASSVEAVQDEKLFF	TGTGCCAGCAGCGTAGAGGCAGTTCAAGATGAAAAACTGTTTTTT
TRBV30	-	TRBJ1-1	TRBD1	CAWSEQGPEAFF	TGTGCCTGGAGTGAACAGGGGCCTGAAGCTTTCTTT
TRBV19	-	TRBJ1-1	-	CASSIGRSFTEAFF	TGTGCCAGTAGTATCGGTCGCAGCTTCACTGAAGCTTTCTTT
TRBV9	-	TRBJ2-2	-	CASSVEGHKYGELFF	TGTGCCAGCAGCGTAGAGGGACACAAGTACGGGGAGCTGTTTTTT
TRBV27	-	TRBJ2-1	-	CASSLAQDEQFF	TGTGCCAGCAGTTTAGCCCAGGATGAGCAGTTCTTC
TRBV19	few	TRBJ1-5	-	CASRVDKYSNQPQHF	TGTGCCAGTAGGGTCGACAAGTATAGCAATCAGCCCCAGCATTTT
TRBV11-3	-	TRBJ2-1	-	CASSPSTSSYNEQFF	TGTGCCAGCAGCCCTAGCACCAGCTCCTACAATGAGCAGTTCTTC
TRBV10-3	many	TRBJ1-1	-	CAISESRGGMNTEAFF	TGTGCCATCAGTGAGTCGCGGGGAGGGATGAACACTGAAGCTTTCTTT
TRBV7-6	-	TRBJ2-5	-	CASSLTSGGETQYF	TGTGCCAGCAGCTTAACTAGTGGGGGGGAGACCCAGTACTTC
TRBV4-3	few	TRBJ1-2	-	CASSQATGWDYGYTF	TGCGCCAGCAGCCAAGCGACCGGTTGGGACTATGGCTACACCTTC
TRBV9	medium-sized	TRBJ1-1	-	CASSVGPVNTEAFF	TGTGCCAGCAGCGTTGGGCCTGTGAACACTGAAGCTTTCTTT
TRBV5-4	-	TRBJ1-4	-	CASSPGEAREKLFF	TGTGCCAGCAGCCCCGGAGAGGCGAGGGAAAAACTGTTTTTT
TRBV18	-	TRBJ1-5	-	CASSPQRSQPQHF	TGTGCCAGCTCACCACAACGGTCTCAGCCCCAGCATTTT
TRBV4-3	-	TRBJ2-7	-	CASSQDWSASYEQYF	TGCGCCAGCAGCCAAGATTGGAGCGCATCCTACGAGCAGTACTTC
TRBV7-2	-	TRBJ1-2	-	CASSLDPGSGYTF	TGTGCCAGCAGCTTAGATCCGGGTAGCGGCTACACCTTC
TRBV6-5	-	TRBJ2-1	-	CASSYRTRVSSNEQFF	TGTGCCAGCAGTTACCGGACCCGTGTCAGCAGCAATGAGCAGTTCTTC
TRBV5-6	-	TRBJ2-2	TRBD2	CASSGLAGADTGELFF	TGTGCCAGCAGCGGGTTAGCGGGAGCTGACACCGGGGAGCTGTTTTTT
TRBV30	-	TRBJ2-7	TRBD1	CAWRRGGWLPYEQYF	TGTGCCTGGAGGAGAGGGGGCTGGCTACCCTACGAGCAGTACTTC
TRBV7-2	-	TRBJ1-6	-	CASSPGSGSPLHF	TGTGCCAGCAGCCCCGGGAGTGGTTCACCCCTCCACTTT
TRBV9	-	TRBJ2-3	-	CASSVRPTDTQYF	TGTGCCAGCAGCGTACGTCCAACAGATACGCAGTATTTT
TRBV19	-	TRBJ2-7	TRBD2	CASSWTSGYEQYF	TGTGCCAGTAGTTGGACTAGCGGCTACGAGCAGTACTTC
TRBV7-2	-	TRBJ1-1	-	CASSPGPQNTEAFF	TGTGCCAGCAGCCCGGGACCGCAGAACACTGAAGCTTTCTTT
TRBV19	-	TRBJ1-6	TRBD1	CASSGTGDYNSPLHF	TGTGCCAGTAGTGGGACAGGGGACTATAATTCACCCCTCCACTTT
TRBV4-3	-	TRBJ1-6	-	CASSQDAGYNSPLHF	TGCGCCAGCAGCCAAGATGCAGGCTATAATTCACCCCTCCACTTT
TRBV30	-	TRBJ2-6	TRBD1	CAWSGGTGNPGANVLTF	TGTGCCTGGAGTGGCGGGACAGGGAACCCTGGGGCCAACGTCCTGACTTTC
TRBV19	-	TRBJ1-4	TRBD1	CASSTGGGEKLFF	TGTGCCAGTTCCACAGGGGGAGGTGAAAAACTGTTTTTT
TRBV30	-	TRBJ2-5	-	CAWSVYGLQETQYF	TGTGCCTGGAGTGTATATGGACTTCAAGAGACCCAGTACTTC
TRBV11-2	large	TRBJ1-1	-	CASRTIHEATEAFF	TGTGCCAGCAGAACAATTCATGAAGCGACTGAAGCTTTCTTT
TRBV9	-	TRBJ2-1	-	CASSGGGVSYNEQFF	TGTGCCAGCAGCGGCGGGGGCGTTTCCTACAATGAGCAGTTCTTC
TRBV7-2	-	TRBJ1-6	-	CASSVGVRNSPLHF	TGTGCCAGCAGCGTAGGGGTTCGTAATTCACCCCTCCACTTT
TRBV7-6	-	TRBJ2-1	-	CASSLATEYEQFF	TGTGCCAGCAGCTTAGCTACGGAATATGAGCAGTTCTTC
TRBV19	few	TRBJ1-4	-	CASSIAGPREKLFF	TGTGCCAGTAGTATAGCGGGGCCCAGGGAAAAACTGTTTTTT
TRBV5-1	-	TRBJ1-6	TRBD1	CASSLGQGGSPLHF	TGCGCCAGCAGCCTGGGACAGGGGGGGTCACCCCTCCACTTT
TRBV2	once	TRBJ2-1	TRBD2	CASSLLAGSYNEQFF	TGTGCCAGCAGTCTACTAGCGGGCTCCTACAATGAGCAGTTCTTC
TRBV14	-	TRBJ2-6	TRBD2	CASSPYSGLAGGPSGANVLTF	TGTGCCAGCAGCCCATATTCTGGATTAGCGGGGGGTCCTTCTGGGGCCAACGTCCTGACTTTC
TRBV19	-	TRBJ2-7	-	CASSIAGYSYEQYF	TGTGCCAGTAGTATAGCGGGATACTCCTACGAGCAGTACTTC
TRBV7-2	-	TRBJ1-4	TRBD1	CASSLEGQAYEKLFF	TGTGCCAGCAGCTTAGAGGGACAGGCCTATGAAAAACTGTTTTTT
TRBV6-1	few	TRBJ1-5	-	CASSEEVSQPQHF	TGTGCCAGCAGTGAAGAGGTTTCACAGCCCCAGCATTTT
TRBV7-2	-	TRBJ2-5	-	CASSLAVPFAGYQETQYF	TGTGCCAGCAGCTTAGCGGTCCCGTTCGCGGGGTACCAAGAGACCCAGTACTTC
TRBV7-2	-	TRBJ1-5	-	CASSPTLAGGQPQHF	TGTGCCAGCAGCCCAACCCTTGCGGGGGGACAGCCCCAGCATTTT
TRBV4-3	few	TRBJ2-7	-	CASSQAGGELYEQYF	TGCGCCAGCAGCCAAGCGGGGGGCGAGCTCTACGAGCAGTACTTC
TRBV19	-	TRBJ1-2	-	CASTSEDNYWGGYTF	TGTGCCAGTACCTCTGAGGACAACTACTGGGGTGGCTACACCTTC
TRBV9	-	TRBJ1-2	TRBD1	CASSAPGTGSYTF	TGTGCCAGCAGCGCCCCCGGGACAGGGAGCTACACCTTC
TRBV5-1	-	TRBJ2-7	TRBD1	CASNGQGYEQYF	TGCGCCAGCAACGGACAGGGCTACGAGCAGTACTTC
TRBV9	-	TRBJ2-7	-	CASSASSYEQYF	TGTGCCAGCAGCGCGAGCTCCTACGAGCAGTACTTC
TRBV11-3	few	TRBJ2-3	TRBD1	CASSSSTGDYGTQYF	TGTGCCAGCAGCTCCTCGACAGGGGATTACGGTACGCAGTATTTT
TRBV23-1	few	TRBJ1-1	-	CASRARNTEAFF	TGCGCCAGCAGGGCGCGGAACACTGAAGCTTTCTTT
TRBV5-4	few	TRBJ1-2	-	CASRPHSGRYGYTF	TGTGCCAGCAGACCCCATTCGGGGCGCTATGGCTACACCTTC